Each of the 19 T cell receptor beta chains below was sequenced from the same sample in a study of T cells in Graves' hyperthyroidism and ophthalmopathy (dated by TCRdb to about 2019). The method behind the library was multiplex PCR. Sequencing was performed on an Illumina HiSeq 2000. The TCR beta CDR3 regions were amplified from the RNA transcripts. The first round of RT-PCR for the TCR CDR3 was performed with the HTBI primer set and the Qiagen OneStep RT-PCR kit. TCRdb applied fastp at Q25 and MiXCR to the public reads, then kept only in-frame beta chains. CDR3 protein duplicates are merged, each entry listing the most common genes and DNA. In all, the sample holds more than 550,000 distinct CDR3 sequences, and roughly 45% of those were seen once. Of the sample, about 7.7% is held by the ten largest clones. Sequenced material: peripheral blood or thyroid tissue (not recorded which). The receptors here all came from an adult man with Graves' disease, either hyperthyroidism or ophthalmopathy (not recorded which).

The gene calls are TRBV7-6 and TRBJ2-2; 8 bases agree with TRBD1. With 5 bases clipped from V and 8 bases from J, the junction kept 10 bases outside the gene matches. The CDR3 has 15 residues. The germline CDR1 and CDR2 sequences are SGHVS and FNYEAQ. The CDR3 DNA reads TGTGCCAGCAGCCAATGGACAGGGAATGAAGGGGAGCTGTTTTTT. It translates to CASSQWTGNEGELFF.

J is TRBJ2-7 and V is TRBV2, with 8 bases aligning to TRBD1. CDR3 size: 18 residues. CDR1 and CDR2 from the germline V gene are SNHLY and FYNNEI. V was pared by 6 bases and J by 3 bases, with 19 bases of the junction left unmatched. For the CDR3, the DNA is TGTGCCAGCAGCCAAGATCCGGACAGGGTGGAGGTTTTCTACGAGCAGTACTTC. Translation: CASSQDPDRVEVFYEQYF.

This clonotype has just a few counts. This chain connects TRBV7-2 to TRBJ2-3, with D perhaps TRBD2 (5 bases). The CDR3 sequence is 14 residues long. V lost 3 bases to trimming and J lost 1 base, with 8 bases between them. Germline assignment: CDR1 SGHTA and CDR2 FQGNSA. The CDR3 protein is CASSLEVGTDTQYF. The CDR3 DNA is TGTGCCAGCAGCTTGGAGGTGGGCACAGATACGCAGTATTTT.

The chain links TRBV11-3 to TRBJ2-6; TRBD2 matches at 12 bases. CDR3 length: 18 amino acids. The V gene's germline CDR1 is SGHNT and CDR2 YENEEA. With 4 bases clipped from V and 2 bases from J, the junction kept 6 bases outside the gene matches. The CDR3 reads CASSYPGLAGTGANVLTF. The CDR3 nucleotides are TGTGCCAGCAGCTACCCCGGACTAGCGGGAACTGGGGCCAACGTCCTGACTTTC.

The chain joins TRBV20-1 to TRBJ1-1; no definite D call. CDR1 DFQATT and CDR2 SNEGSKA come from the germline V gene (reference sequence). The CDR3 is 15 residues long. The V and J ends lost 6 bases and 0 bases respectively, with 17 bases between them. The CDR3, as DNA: TGCAGTGCCACAAGAACAGACCCCATGAACACTGAAGCTTTCTTT. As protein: CSATRTDPMNTEAFF.

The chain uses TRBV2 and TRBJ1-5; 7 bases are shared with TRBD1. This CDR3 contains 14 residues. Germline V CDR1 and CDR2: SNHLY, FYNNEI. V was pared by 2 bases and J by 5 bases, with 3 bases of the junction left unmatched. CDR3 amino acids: CASSEQGGDQPQHF. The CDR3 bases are TGTGCCAGCAGTGAACAGGGGGGGGATCAGCCCCAGCATTTT.

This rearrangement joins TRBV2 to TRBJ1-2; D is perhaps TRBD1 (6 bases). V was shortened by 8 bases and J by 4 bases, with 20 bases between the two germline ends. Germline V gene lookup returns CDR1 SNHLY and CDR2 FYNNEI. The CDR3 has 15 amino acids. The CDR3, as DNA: TGTGCCAGCTCACCAGACAGGCAGAGTGGCTATGGCTACACCTTC. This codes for CASSPDRQSGYGYTF.

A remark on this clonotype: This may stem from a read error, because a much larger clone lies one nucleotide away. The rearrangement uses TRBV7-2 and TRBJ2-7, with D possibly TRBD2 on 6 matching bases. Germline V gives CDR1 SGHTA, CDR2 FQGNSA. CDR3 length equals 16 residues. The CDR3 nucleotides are TGTGTCAGCAGCGGGCGGGCGGACCTACCCTCCTACGAGCAGTACTTC. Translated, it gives CVSSGRADLPSYEQYF.

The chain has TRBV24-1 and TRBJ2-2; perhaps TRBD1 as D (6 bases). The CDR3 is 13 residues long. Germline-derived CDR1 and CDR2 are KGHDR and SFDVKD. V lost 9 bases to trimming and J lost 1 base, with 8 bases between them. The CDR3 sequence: CATQDRNTGELFF. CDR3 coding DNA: TGTGCCACCCAGGACAGGAACACCGGGGAGCTGTTTTTT.

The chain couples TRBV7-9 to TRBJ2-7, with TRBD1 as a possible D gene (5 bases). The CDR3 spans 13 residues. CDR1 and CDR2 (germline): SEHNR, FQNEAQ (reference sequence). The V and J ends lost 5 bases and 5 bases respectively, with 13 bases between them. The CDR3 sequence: CASSLDSRDEQYF. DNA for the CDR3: TGTGCCAGCAGCCTAGATAGCAGGGACGAGCAGTACTTC. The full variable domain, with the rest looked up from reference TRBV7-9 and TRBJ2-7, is DTGVSQNPRHKITKRGQNVTFRCDPISEHNRLYWYRQTLGQGPEFLTYFQNEAQLEKSRLLSDRFSAERPKGSFSTLEIQRTEQGDSAMYLCASSLDSRDEQYFGPGTRLTVT.

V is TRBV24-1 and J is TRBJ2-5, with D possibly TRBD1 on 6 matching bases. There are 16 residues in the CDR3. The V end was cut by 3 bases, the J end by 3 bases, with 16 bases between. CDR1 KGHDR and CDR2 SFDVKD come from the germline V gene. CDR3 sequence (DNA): TGTGCCACCAGTGATCTGGGGACCGGGGACAAAGAGACCCAGTACTTC. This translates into CATSDLGTGDKETQYF.

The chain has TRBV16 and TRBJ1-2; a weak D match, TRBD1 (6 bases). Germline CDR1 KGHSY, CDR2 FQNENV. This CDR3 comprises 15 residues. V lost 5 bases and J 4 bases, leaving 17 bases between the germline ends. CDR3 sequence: CASSEFGGAIYGYTF. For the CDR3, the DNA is TGTGCCAGCAGCGAATTTGGGGGGGCGATCTATGGCTACACCTTC.

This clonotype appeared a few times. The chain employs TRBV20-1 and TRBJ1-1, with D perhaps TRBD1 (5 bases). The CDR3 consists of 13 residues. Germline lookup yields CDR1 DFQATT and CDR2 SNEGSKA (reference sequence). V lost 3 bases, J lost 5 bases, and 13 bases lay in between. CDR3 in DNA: TGCAGTGCTAGTAGTAGGGGAGGGACTGAAGCTTTCTTT. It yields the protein CSASSRGGTEAFF.

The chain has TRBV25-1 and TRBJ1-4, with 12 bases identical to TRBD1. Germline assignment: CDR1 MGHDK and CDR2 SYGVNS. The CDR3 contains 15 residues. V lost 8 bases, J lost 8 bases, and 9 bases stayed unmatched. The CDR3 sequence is CASSSGDRGREKLFF. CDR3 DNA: TGTGCCAGCTCCTCCGGGGACAGGGGGCGAGAAAAACTGTTTTTT.

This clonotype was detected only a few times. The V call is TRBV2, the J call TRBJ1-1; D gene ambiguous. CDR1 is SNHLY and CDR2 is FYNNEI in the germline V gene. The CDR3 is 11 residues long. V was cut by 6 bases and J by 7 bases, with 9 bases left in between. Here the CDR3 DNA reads TGTGCCAGCAGCCCCAAAATTGAAGCTTTCTTT. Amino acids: CASSPKIEAFF. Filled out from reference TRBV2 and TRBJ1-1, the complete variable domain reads EPEVTQTPSHQVTQMGQEVILRCVPISNHLYFYWYRQILGQKVEFLVSFYNNEISEKSEIFDDQFSVERPDGSNFTLKIRSTKLEDSAMYFCASSPKIEAFFGQGTRLTVV.

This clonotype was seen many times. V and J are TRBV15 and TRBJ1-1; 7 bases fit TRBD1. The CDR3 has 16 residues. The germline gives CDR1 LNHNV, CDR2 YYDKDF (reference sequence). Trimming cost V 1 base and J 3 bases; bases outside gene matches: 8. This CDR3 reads CATSRGHSGGDTEAFF. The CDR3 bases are TGTGCCACCAGCAGAGGTCACTCAGGGGGAGACACTGAAGCTTTCTTT.

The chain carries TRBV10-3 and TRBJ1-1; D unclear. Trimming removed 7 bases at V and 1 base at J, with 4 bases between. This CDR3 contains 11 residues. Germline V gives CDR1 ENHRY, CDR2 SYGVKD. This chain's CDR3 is CAITQNTEAFF. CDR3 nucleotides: TGTGCCATCACGCAGAACACTGAAGCTTTCTTT.

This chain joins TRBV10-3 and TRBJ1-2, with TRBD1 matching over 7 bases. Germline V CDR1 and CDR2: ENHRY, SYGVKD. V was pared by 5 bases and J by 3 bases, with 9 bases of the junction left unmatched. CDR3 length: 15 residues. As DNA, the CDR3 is TGTGCCATCAGTTATGTGGACAGGCGATACTATGGCTACACCTTC. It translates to CAISYVDRRYYGYTF.

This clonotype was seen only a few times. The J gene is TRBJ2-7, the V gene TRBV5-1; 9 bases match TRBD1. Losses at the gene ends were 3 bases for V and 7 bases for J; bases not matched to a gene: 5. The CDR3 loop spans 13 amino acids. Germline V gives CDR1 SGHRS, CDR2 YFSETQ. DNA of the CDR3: TGCGCCAGCAGCTGGTGGACAGGGGAAGAGCAGTACTTC. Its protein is CASSWWTGEEQYF.